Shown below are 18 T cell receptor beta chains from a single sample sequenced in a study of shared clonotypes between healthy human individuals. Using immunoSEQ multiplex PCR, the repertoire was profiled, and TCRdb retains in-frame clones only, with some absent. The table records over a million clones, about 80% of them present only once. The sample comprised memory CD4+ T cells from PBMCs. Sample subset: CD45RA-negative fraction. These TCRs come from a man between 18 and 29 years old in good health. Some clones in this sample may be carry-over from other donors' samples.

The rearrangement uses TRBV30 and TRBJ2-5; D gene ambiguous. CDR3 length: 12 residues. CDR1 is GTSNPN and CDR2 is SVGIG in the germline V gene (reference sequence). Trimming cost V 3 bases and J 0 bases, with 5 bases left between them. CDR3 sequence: CAWRRYQETQYF. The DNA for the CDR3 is TGTGCCTGGAGACGGTACCAAGAGACCCAGTACTTC.

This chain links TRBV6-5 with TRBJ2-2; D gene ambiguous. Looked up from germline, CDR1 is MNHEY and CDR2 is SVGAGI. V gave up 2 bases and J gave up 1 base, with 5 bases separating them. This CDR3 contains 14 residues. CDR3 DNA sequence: TGTGCCAGCAGTTACGCACAGAACACCGGGGAGCTGTTTTTT. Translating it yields CASSYAQNTGELFF.

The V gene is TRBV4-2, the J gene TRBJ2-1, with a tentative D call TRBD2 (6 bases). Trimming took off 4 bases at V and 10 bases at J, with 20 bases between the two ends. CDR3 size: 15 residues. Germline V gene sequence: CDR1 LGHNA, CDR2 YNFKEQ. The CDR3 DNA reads TGTGCCAGCAGCCCCAAACTTGGGACTCCCGGCGAGCAGTTCTTC. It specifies CASSPKLGTPGEQFF.

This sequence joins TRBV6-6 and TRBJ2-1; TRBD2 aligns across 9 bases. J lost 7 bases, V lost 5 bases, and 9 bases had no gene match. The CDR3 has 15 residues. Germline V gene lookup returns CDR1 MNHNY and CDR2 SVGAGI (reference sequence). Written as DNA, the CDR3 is TGTGCCAGCAGTCTACTAGCGGGTCTTGGGAATGAGCAGTTCTTC. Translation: CASSLLAGLGNEQFF.

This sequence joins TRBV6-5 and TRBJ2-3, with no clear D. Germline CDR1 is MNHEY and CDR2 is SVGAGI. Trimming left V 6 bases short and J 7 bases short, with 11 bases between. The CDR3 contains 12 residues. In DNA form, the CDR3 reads TGTGCCAGCAGGTCTGAGTGGTATACGCAGTATTTT. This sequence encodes CASRSEWYTQYF.

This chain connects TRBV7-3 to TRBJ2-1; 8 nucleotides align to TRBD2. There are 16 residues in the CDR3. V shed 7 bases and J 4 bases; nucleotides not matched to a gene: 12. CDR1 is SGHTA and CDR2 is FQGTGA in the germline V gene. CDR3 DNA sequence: TGTGCCAGCACCCTTAATAGTTTAGCGGGGTACAATGAGCAGTTCTTC. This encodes CASTLNSLAGYNEQFF.

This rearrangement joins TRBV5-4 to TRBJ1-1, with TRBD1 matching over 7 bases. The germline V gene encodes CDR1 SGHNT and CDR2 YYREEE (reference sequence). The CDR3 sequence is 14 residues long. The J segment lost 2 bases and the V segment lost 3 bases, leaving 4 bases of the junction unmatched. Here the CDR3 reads CASSSTGRNTEAFF. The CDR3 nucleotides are TGTGCCAGCAGCTCGACAGGGAGAAACACTGAAGCTTTCTTT.

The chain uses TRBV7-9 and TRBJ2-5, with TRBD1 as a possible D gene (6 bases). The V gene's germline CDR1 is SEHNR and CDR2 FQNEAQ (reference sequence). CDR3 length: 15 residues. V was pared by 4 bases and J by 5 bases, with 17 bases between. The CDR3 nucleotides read TGTGCCAGCAGCTGGACCGCAGGGGTGGGGGAGACCCAGTACTTC. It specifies CASSWTAGVGETQYF.

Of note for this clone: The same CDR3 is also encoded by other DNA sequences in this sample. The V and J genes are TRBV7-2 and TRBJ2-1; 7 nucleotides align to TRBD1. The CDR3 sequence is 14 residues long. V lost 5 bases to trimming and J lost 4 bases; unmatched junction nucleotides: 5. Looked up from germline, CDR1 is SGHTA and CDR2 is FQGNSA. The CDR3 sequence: CASSPGQLYNEQFF. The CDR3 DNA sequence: TGTGCCAGCAGCCCGGGACAGCTGTACAATGAGCAGTTCTTC.

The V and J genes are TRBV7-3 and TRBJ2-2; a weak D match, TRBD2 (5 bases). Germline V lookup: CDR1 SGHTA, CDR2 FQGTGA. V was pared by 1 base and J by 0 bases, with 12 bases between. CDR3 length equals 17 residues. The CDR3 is CASSLRGGSANTGELFF. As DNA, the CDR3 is TGTGCCAGCAGCTTAAGAGGTGGGAGCGCGAACACCGGGGAGCTGTTTTTT.

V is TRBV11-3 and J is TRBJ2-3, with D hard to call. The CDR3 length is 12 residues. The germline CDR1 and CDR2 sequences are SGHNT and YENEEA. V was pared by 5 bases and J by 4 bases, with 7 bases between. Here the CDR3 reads CASSQGPDTQYF. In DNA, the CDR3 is TGTGCCAGCAGCCAAGGGCCAGATACGCAGTATTTT.

CDR3 sequence reads: CARSLACRAGPSTNEKLFF. CDR3 in DNA: TGTGCCAGAAGCTTGGCCTGTCGAGCAGGCCCCTCAACTAATGAAAAACTGTTTTTT. The genes are TRBV5-3 and TRBJ1-4; D is unclear. TRBV5-3 is sorted into the ORF group, with uncertain function. This CDR3 region has 19 residues. V dropped 0 bases and J dropped 0 bases, with 18 bases sitting between them.

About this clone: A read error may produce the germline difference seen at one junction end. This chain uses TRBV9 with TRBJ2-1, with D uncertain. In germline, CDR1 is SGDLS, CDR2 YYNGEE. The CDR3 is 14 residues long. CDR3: CASSVIGSSNEQFF. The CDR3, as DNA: TGTGCCAGCAGCGTCATCGGGTCCTCCAATGAGCAGTTCTTC.

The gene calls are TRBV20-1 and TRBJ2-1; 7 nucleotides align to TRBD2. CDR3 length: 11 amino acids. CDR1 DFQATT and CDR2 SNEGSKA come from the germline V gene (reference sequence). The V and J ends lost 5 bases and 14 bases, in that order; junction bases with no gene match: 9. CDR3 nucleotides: TGCAGTGCTGGACTAGTTTGGAGTGAGTTCTTC. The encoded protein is CSAGLVWSEFF.

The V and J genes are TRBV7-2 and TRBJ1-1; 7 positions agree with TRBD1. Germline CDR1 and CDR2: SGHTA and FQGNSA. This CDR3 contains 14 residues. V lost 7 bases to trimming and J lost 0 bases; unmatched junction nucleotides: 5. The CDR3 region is CASIGDSLNTEAFF. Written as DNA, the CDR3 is TGTGCCAGCATAGGGGACAGCCTGAACACTGAAGCTTTCTTT.

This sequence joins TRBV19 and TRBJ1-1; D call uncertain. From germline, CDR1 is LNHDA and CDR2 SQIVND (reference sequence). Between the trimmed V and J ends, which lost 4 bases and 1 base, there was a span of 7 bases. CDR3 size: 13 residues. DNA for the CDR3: TGTGCCAGTAGTAGCCCCACGAACACTGAAGCTTTCTTT. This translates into CASSSPTNTEAFF.

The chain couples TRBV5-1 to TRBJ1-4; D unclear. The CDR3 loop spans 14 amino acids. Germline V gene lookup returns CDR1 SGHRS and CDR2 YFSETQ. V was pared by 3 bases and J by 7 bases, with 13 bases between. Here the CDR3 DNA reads TGCGCCAGCAGCTCTGACCCGCTGGGTGAAAAACTGTTTTTT. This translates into CASSSDPLGEKLFF.

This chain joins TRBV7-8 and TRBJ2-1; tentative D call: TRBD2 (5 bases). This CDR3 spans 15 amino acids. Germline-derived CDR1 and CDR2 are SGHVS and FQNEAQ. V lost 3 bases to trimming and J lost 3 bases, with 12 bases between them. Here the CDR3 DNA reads TGTGCCAGCAGCTTCGGGCGGGTCCTCTACAATGAGCAGTTCTTC. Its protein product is CASSFGRVLYNEQFF. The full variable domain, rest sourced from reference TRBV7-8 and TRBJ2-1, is GAGVSQSPRYKVAKRGQDVALRCDPISGHVSLFWYQQALGQGPEFLTYFQNEAQLDKSGLPSDRFFAERPEGSVSTLKIQRTQQEDSAVYLCASSFGRVLYNEQFFGPGTRLTVL.